These T cell receptor beta chains were read from a single sample in a study of blood T cell repertoires in COVID-19. Measured with immunoSEQ multiplex PCR; TCRdb has only the in-frame clones, and not every one. The sample holds about 100,000 clones; 90% are singletons and the top ten take approximately 1.6%. Source material: peripheral blood. The receptor set was obtained from a human donor with active COVID-19. The donor label of this sample is uncertain. CDR3s include the opening cysteine and the closing phenylalanine or tryptophan. Each record gives: D gene, CDR3 length, clone size, J gene, V gene, CDR3 protein, CDR3 DNA. D genes are given only for firm matches. Only part of the rows carry a size: once, few, many, or a class if the clone is expanded.

>TRBD1|12|.|TRBJ1-4|TRBV4-1
CASRTGNEKLFF
TGCGCCAGCAGGACAGGGAATGAAAAACTGTTTTTT
>TRBD1|16|once|TRBJ2-3|TRBV7-8
CASSAMMGQITDTQYF
TGTGCCAGCAGCGCCATGATGGGACAGATCACAGATACGCAGTATTTT
>TRBD1|15|.|TRBJ1-1|TRBV6-5
CASRGQGLSNTEAFF
TGTGCCAGCAGAGGACAGGGGTTAAGTAACACTGAAGCTTTCTTT
>TRBD1|12|.|TRBJ1-2|TRBV3-1/TRBV3-2
CASSDRGYGYTF
TGTGCCAGCAGCGACAGGGGCTATGGCTACACCTTC
>TRBD1|16|.|TRBJ2-5|TRBV6-2/TRBV6-3
CASSSKYPTGRETQYF
TGTGCCAGCAGTTCCAAATACCCGACAGGGAGAGAGACCCAGTACTTC
>TRBD1|15|.|TRBJ1-4|TRBV27
CASSAKTGINEKLFF
TGTGCCAGCAGTGCCAAGACAGGGATTAATGAAAAACTGTTTTTT
>TRBD1|15|.|TRBJ1-4|TRBV27
CASSLVQGAGEKLFF
TGTGCCAGCAGTTTGGTACAGGGGGCTGGTGAAAAACTGTTTTTT
>.|15|once|TRBJ1-5|TRBV2
CASSEELHSNQPQHF
TGTGCCAGCAGTGAAGAACTCCATAGCAATCAGCCCCAGCATTTT
>TRBD2|15|.|TRBJ2-5|TRBV4-3
CASSQDWGLPETQYF
TGCGCCAGCAGCCAAGATTGGGGACTACCGGAGACCCAGTACTTC
>TRBD1|18|once|TRBJ1-2|TRBV5-1
CASSPGDRGSYGSYGYTF
TGCGCCAGCAGCCCGGGGGACAGGGGCTCTTACGGTAGCTATGGCTACACCTTC
>TRBD2|17|.|TRBJ2-2|TRBV2
CASTLGSGETNTGELFF
TGTGCCAGCACCTTGGGAAGCGGGGAAACGAACACCGGGGAGCTGTTTTTT
>TRBD2|11|.|TRBJ2-5|TRBV20-1
CSGQRGETQYF
TGCAGTGGACAGCGGGGAGAGACCCAGTACTTC
>.|10|.|TRBJ1-2|TRBV19
CASKNWGYTF
TGTGCCAGTAAAAACTGGGGCTACACCTTC
>TRBD2|15|few|TRBJ2-3|TRBV28
CASTLSGGATDTQYF
TGTGCCAGCACCCTGAGCGGGGGGGCAACAGATACGCAGTATTTT
>TRBD1|16|.|TRBJ2-5|TRBV27
CASSVQGARGSETQYF
TGTGCCAGCAGCGTACAGGGGGCTCGGGGCAGTGAGACCCAGTACTTC
>.|13|.|TRBJ2-7|TRBV27
CASSLAISYEQYF
TGTGCCAGCAGTTTAGCTATCTCCTACGAGCAGTACTTC
>TRBD2|14|.|TRBJ2-3|TRBV2
CASRRLARTDTQYF
TGTGCCAGCAGACGACTAGCACGTACAGATACGCAGTATTTT
>.|15|.|TRBJ2-7|TRBV7-9
CASSLGRGKSYEQYF
TGTGCCAGCAGCTTAGGCCGGGGAAAATCCTACGAGCAGTACTTC
>.|16|.|TRBJ2-3|TRBV6-6
CASSYGRGTGTDTQYF
TGTGCCAGCAGTTACGGTCGGGGGACGGGCACAGATACGCAGTATTTT
>.|12|.|TRBJ2-1|TRBV6-5
CASRRGGNEQFF
TGTGCCAGCCGCCGTGGGGGGAATGAGCAGTTCTTC
>.|14|.|TRBJ1-5|TRBV30
CAWGPHRAAQPQHF
TGTGCCTGGGGTCCTCACAGGGCGGCTCAGCCCCAGCATTTT
>.|13|.|TRBJ1-1|TRBV14
CASSRQMNTEAFF
TGTGCCAGCAGCCGACAGATGAACACTGAAGCTTTCTTT
>.|13|.|TRBJ2-5|TRBV7-7
CASSLSVQETQYF
TGTGCCAGCAGCCTAAGCGTACAAGAGACCCAGTACTTC
>.|15|.|TRBJ1-6|TRBV6-5
CASRRGQILDSPLHF
TGTGCCAGCAGGAGGGGACAAATTCTTGATTCACCCCTCCACTTT
>TRBD2|15|.|TRBJ2-5|TRBV5-6
CASSRLAGGQETQYF
TGTGCCAGCAGCCGACTAGCGGGGGGCCAAGAGACCCAGTACTTC
>.|13|.|TRBJ2-3|TRBV18
CASSPQVTDTQYF
TGTGCCAGCTCACCGCAGGTGACAGATACGCAGTATTTT
>TRBD1|18|.|TRBJ2-7|TRBV9
CASSVEGTGAPTSYEQYF
TGTGCCAGCAGCGTAGAGGGGACAGGGGCGCCTACCTCCTACGAGCAGTACTTC
>TRBD2|15|.|TRBJ2-3|TRBV24-1
CATSDRPSGADTQYF
TGTGCCACCAGTGATCGCCCGAGCGGGGCAGATACGCAGTATTTT